These 21 T cell receptor beta chains came from one sample sequenced in a study of long-term antiretroviral therapy in people with HIV. Assay version v3.0 of immunoSEQ was used, and it was run at survey level. Measured with immunoSEQ multiplex PCR; TCRdb has only the in-frame clones, and not every one. The repertoire includes about 14,000 clones, roughly 85% of them detected once, and about a sixth sits in the top ten. The sequenced sample was unsorted PBMCs, obtained 1.8 years before starting antiretroviral therapy. These receptors originate from a woman aged 40 to 50 with HIV.

The chain employs TRBV5-6 and TRBJ2-3; D might be TRBD2 (5 bases). The CDR3 is 15 residues long. V lost 4 bases and J 1 base, leaving 13 bases between the germline ends. Per germline, CDR1 SGHDT and CDR2 YYEEEE. This chain's CDR3 is CASSVRGGGTDTQYF. CDR3 DNA: TGTGCCAGCAGCGTACGTGGAGGAGGCACAGATACGCAGTATTTT.

The gene calls are TRBV7-8 and TRBJ1-5; D call uncertain. The V end lost 6 bases, the J end lost 2 bases, and 8 bases lay between the germline ends. The CDR3 has 13 residues. Germline-derived CDR1 and CDR2 are SGHVS and FQNEAQ. CDR3 sequence reads: CASSQGGNQPQHF. CDR3 coding DNA: TGTGCCAGCAGTCAAGGAGGCAATCAGCCCCAGCATTTT.

The chain links TRBV2 to TRBJ1-1; D unresolved. This CDR3 comprises 15 residues. Germline V gene data show CDR1 as SNHLY and CDR2 as FYNNEI. Between the trimmed V and J ends, which lost 0 bases and 1 base, there was a span of 9 bases. The CDR3 DNA is TGTGCCAGCAGTGAAGCGCTACCGGGGAACACTGAAGCTTTCTTT. Translating it yields CASSEALPGNTEAFF.

The V and J genes are TRBV5-4 and TRBJ1-2; a possible D gene is TRBD1 (5 bases). This CDR3 is 13 amino acids long. The germline V and J ends were trimmed by 3 bases and 7 bases, with 13 bases remaining between them. CDR1 is SGHNT, CDR2 YYREEE, per germline (reference sequence). This CDR3 reads CASSSGGRLGYTF. CDR3 sequence (DNA): TGTGCCAGCAGCTCGGGGGGACGTCTTGGCTACACCTTC.

The V call is TRBV29-1, the J call TRBJ1-1; D not certain. Trimming removed 7 bases from V and 8 bases from J, with 17 bases in between. CDR1 SQVTM and CDR2 ANQGSEA come from the germline V gene. CDR3 length: 12 residues. CDR3 amino acids: CSALDGPREAFF. CDR3 DNA: TGCAGCGCCTTAGACGGACCCCGAGAAGCTTTCTTT.

By sample fraction, this clone is medium-sized. The V and J genes are TRBV28 and TRBJ2-7; D is unresolved. CDR1 and CDR2 from the germline V gene are MDHEN and SYDVKM. The CDR3 has 14 residues. Trimming removed 3 bases at V and 6 bases at J, with 15 bases between. For the CDR3, the DNA is TGTGCCAGCAGTTTGGTGGCTTCCCCAACCGAGCAGTACTTC. Amino acids: CASSLVASPTEQYF.

The chain couples TRBV7-9 to TRBJ2-7; tentatively, D is TRBD1 (5 bases). CDR3 length: 15 residues. CDR1 SEHNR and CDR2 FQNEAQ come from the germline V gene (reference sequence). V dropped 3 bases and J dropped 3 bases, with 15 bases sitting between them. CDR3 protein: CASSLPLDSYYEQYF. The CDR3, as DNA: TGTGCCAGCAGCTTGCCCCTAGACAGCTACTACGAGCAGTACTTC.

The V and J genes are TRBV28 and TRBJ1-5; D unclear. CDR1 is MDHEN, CDR2 SYDVKM, per germline. This CDR3 spans 16 amino acids. The ends were cut back, 1 base at V and 2 bases at J, with 12 bases in the middle. CDR3 sequence: CASSLSARKGNQPQHF. CDR3 DNA: TGTGCCAGCAGTTTATCCGCCCGGAAAGGCAATCAGCCCCAGCATTTT.

This chain connects TRBV5-1 to TRBJ2-1; a possible D gene is TRBD1 (5 bases). V shed 5 bases and J shed 8 bases, with 14 bases lying between them. The CDR3 covers 13 residues. The germline V gene encodes CDR1 SGHRS and CDR2 YFSETQ. The CDR3 is CASRRSLGDEQFF. CDR3 bases: TGCGCCAGCAGGCGATCCTTAGGGGATGAGCAGTTCTTC.

The chain employs TRBV27 and TRBJ1-1; TRBD1 agrees at 7 bases. The V and J ends lost 6 bases and 1 base, in that order; junction bases with no gene match: 8. Germline V gene lookup returns CDR1 MNHEY and CDR2 SMNVEV (reference sequence). The CDR3 has 15 residues. In DNA, the CDR3 is TGTGCCAGCAGCTCGTCAGGGGGTGGGAACACTGAAGCTTTCTTT. Its protein product is CASSSSGGGNTEAFF.

The V gene is TRBV18, the J gene TRBJ1-4; D remains unclear. This CDR3 comprises 14 residues. CDR1 is KGHSH and CDR2 is LQKENI in the germline V gene. V was cut by 3 bases and J by 0 bases, with 5 bases left in between. The CDR3 protein is CASSPGTTNEKLFF. DNA of the CDR3: TGTGCCAGCTCACCGGGAACAACTAATGAAAAACTGTTTTTT.

The chain couples TRBV7-9 to TRBJ1-3, with 9 bases identical to TRBD1. Germline V gives CDR1 SEHNR, CDR2 FQNEAQ (reference sequence). The CDR3 covers 19 residues. Unmatched junction bases numbered 15, after V lost 6 bases and J lost 0 bases. The CDR3 nucleotides read TGTGCCAGCAGATCCGGGACAGGGTCCAGTTTGCACTCTGGAAACACCATATATTTT. It is translated as CASRSGTGSSLHSGNTIYF.

The rearrangement links TRBV29-1 to TRBJ2-2; D remains ambiguous. The CDR3 extends over 14 amino acids. Trimming removed 0 bases from V and 6 bases from J, with 11 bases in between. Looked up from germline, CDR1 is SQVTM and CDR2 is ANQGSEA. The CDR3 reads CSVEERGLAGELFF. CDR3 nucleotides: TGCAGCGTTGAAGAGCGCGGCCTAGCCGGGGAGCTGTTTTTT.

The chain is built from TRBV13 and TRBJ2-1; possible D gene TRBD2, 5 bases. CDR1 is PRHDT, CDR2 FYEKMQ, per germline (reference sequence). V was trimmed by 0 bases and J by 4 bases, leaving 13 bases between them. CDR3 length equals 16 residues. CDR3 amino acids: CASSLGPGNRYNEQFF. DNA for the CDR3: TGTGCCAGCAGCTTAGGGCCCGGGAATCGGTACAATGAGCAGTTCTTC.

The V and J genes are TRBV7-2 and TRBJ2-1; TRBD1 is a possible D gene (5 bases). Trimming removed 1 base from V and 1 base from J, with 11 bases in between. CDR1 and CDR2 (germline): SGHTA, FQGNSA. There are 16 residues in the CDR3. The CDR3 DNA sequence: TGTGCCAGCAGCTTAGTGGGGCACCTATCCTACAATGAGCAGTTCTTC. Translation: CASSLVGHLSYNEQFF.

Here the CDR3 reads CASSFLAGLETQYF. In nucleotides, the CDR3 is TGTGCCAGCAGTTTTCTTGCAGGATTAGAGACCCAGTACTTC. V is TRBV27 and J is TRBJ2-5; unclear D gene. This CDR3 contains 14 residues. V gave up 3 bases and J gave up 4 bases, with 12 bases separating them. Per germline, CDR1 MNHEY and CDR2 SMNVEV (reference sequence).

The chain has TRBV28 and TRBJ1-2, with D maybe TRBD1 (5 bases). This CDR3 is 12 amino acids long. CDR1 and CDR2 from the germline V gene are MDHEN and SYDVKM. Deletions cut 5 bases from V and 5 bases from J, with 9 bases between. The CDR3: CASSPTAYGYTF. The CDR3 DNA reads TGTGCCAGCAGTCCGACAGCGTATGGCTACACCTTC.

The chain joins TRBV5-3 to TRBJ2-7; D perhaps matches TRBD2 (7 bases). TRBV5-3 is flagged as an ORF with uncertain function. V lost 0 bases and J lost 3, with 10 bases in between. The CDR3 spans 14 residues. CDR3 in amino acids: CARSLGRGLYEQYF. The CDR3 coding sequence is TGTGCCAGAAGCTTGGGGCGGGGGCTCTACGAGCAGTACTTC.

This clone appeared once. The chain uses TRBV9 and TRBJ2-1, with 12 positions matching TRBD2. V lost 2 bases to trimming and J lost 9 bases; unmatched junction nucleotides: 9. This CDR3 spans 16 amino acids. Germline values: CDR1 SGDLS, CDR2 YYNGEE. The CDR3 sequence: CASSVAGLAGRGEQFF. In DNA form, the CDR3 reads TGTGCCAGCAGCGTTGCAGGACTAGCGGGGCGGGGTGAGCAGTTCTTC.

CDR3 amino acids: CASSRQEGDYGYTF. In nucleotides, the CDR3 is TGTGCCAGCTCGAGACAGGAAGGGGACTATGGCTACACCTTC. The gene calls are TRBV5-5 and TRBJ1-2, with D possibly matching TRBD1 (6 bases). CDR1 SGHKS and CDR2 YYEKEE come from the germline V gene (reference sequence). CDR3 size: 14 residues. V was trimmed by 7 bases and J by 3 bases, leaving 16 bases between them. Variable domain in full (rest from reference TRBV5-5 and TRBJ1-2): DAGVTQSPTHLIKTRGQQVTLRCSPISGHKSVSWYQQVLGQGPQFIFQYYEKEERGRGNFPDRFSARQFPNYSSELNVNALLLGDSALYLCASSRQEGDYGYTFGSGTRLTVV.

This chain links TRBV7-2 with TRBJ1-2, with D tentatively TRBD1 (5 bases). The CDR3 is 14 amino acids. CDR1 and CDR2 from the germline V gene are SGHTA and FQGNSA. The V end was cut by 2 bases, the J end by 4 bases, with 11 bases between. CDR3 in amino acids: CASSLRGGSYGYTF. The CDR3 DNA follows: TGTGCCAGCAGCTTACGGGGCGGGAGCTATGGCTACACCTTC.